This T cell receptor beta chain was recorded in a study of T-cell reconstitution after alpha-beta-depleted transplantation in children. Preparing the TCRbeta library involved the use of unique molecular identifiers. TCRdb reprocessed the PCR reads via MiXCR and lists one record per CDR3 protein. The repertoire includes some 150,000 distinct CDR3 sequences, about 8.8% of them detected once, and about a sixth sits in the top ten. The ends were cut back, 1 base at V and 2 bases at J, with 9 bases in the middle. CDR1 is LGHDT, CDR2 YNNKEL, per germline (reference sequence). This CDR3 spans 14 amino acids.

The specimen was PBMCs, mostly from graft donor cells, collected 180 days after TCRalphabeta/CD19-depleted stem cell transplant. The chain has TRBV3-1 and TRBJ2-7; a weak D match, TRBD2 (5 bases). This receptor was taken from a female patient aged 2-15 years who had a stem cell transplant for congenital amegakaryocytic thrombocytopenia, so the T cells may come from the graft donor. CDR3 DNA sequence: TGTGCCAGCAGCCAAGGGTGGCGGGCCTACGAGCAGTACTTC. Protein: CASSQGWRAYEQYF.